This T cell receptor beta chain is drawn from a study of metastatic and nonmetastatic thyroid tumors. Study context: The authors compared repertoires across blood and tumor or nodule tissue from malignant and benign thyroid patients.

Per the original methods: Across clinicopathological groups, CDR3 differences served as the basis for building a distant-metastasis classifier for papillary thyroid cancer. TCRdb reprocessed the PCR reads using MiXCR. TCRdb, rather than the study authors, made the V and J calls. This table has about 16,000 clones, under 35% appearing once. Trimming took 3 bases from V and 15 from J; bases not matched to a gene: 5. Germline V gene data show CDR1 as KGHDR and CDR2 as SFDVKD. The CDR3 is 12 residues long. Overall study results and limits: The reported finding was significantly higher TCR beta diversity in malignant thyroid tumors relative to benign nodules, in blood and tumor.

Patients underwent thyroid surgery, and none had received any treatment before it. This clone has more than one count but fewer than ten. The antigen remains undetermined. The sequence came from a female donor with papillary thyroid cancer or a benign thyroid nodule (not recorded which). Some clones in this sample may be carry-over from other donors' samples. The sample taken for sequencing was adjacent normal tissue. This chain uses TRBV24-1 with TRBJ2-1, with 9 positions matching TRBD1. Here the CDR3 reads CATSDQGQGLFF. The CDR3 DNA reads as TGTGCCACCAGTGATCAGGGACAGGGTCTGTTCTTC.